Presented here are 17 T cell receptor beta chains from one specimen sequenced in a study of cytomegalovirus exposure and HLA in healthy donors. PCR amplification relied on 60 Vbeta primers (plus 13 Jbeta primers). Libraries were prepared by immunoSEQ multiplex PCR; TCRdb keeps only in-frame clonotypes and omits some of them. The sample lists some 150,000 clones, around 68% occurring once. The sequencing sample was made of PBMCs. The receptors stem from a man aged 25 to 45 in good health and CMV-seronegative.

The J gene is TRBJ1-1, the V gene TRBV6-4; possibly TRBD1 for D (5 bases). V lost 7 bases, J lost 3 bases, and 12 bases lay in between. Germline V gene sequence: CDR1 MRHNA, CDR2 SNTAGT. The CDR3 is 13 residues long. CDR3 DNA sequence: TGTGCCAGCAAAAAAGGGGTGGACACTGAAGCTTTCTTT. Amino acid sequence: CASKKGVDTEAFF.

The chain recombines TRBV28 with TRBJ1-1; D is undetermined. Trimming took 6 bases from V and 0 from J, leaving 14 bases between them. Germline V gives CDR1 MDHEN, CDR2 SYDVKM. The CDR3 spans 15 residues. The CDR3 coding sequence is TGTGCCAGCAGCCTTGTTAGAGCTTTGAACACTGAAGCTTTCTTT. As protein: CASSLVRALNTEAFF.

V usage is TRBV6-5 and J usage is TRBJ2-5; D possibly corresponds to TRBD2 (6 bases). V was trimmed by 2 bases and J by 5 bases, leaving 9 bases between them. The germline CDR1 and CDR2 sequences are MNHEY and SVGAGI. The CDR3 has 13 residues. This chain's CDR3 is CASSYGGLETQYF. In DNA, the CDR3 is TGTGCCAGCAGTTACGGGGGGTTGGAGACCCAGTACTTC.

The rearrangement links TRBV6-5 to TRBJ1-5; 7 positions agree with TRBD1. Germline V gene data show CDR1 as MNHEY and CDR2 as SVGAGI. The V segment lost 9 bases and the J segment 4 bases; nucleotides outside the gene matches: 9. CDR3 length: 14 residues. CDR3 sequence (DNA): TGTGCCAGTATGACAGGGAAAGGGAATCAGCCCCAGCATTTT. As protein: CASMTGKGNQPQHF.

This clone was picked up a small number of times. This specimen includes other DNA sequences encoding the same CDR3. The rearrangement joins TRBV19 to TRBJ1-1; D gene ambiguous. The length of the CDR3 is 13 residues. Germline values: CDR1 LNHDA, CDR2 SQIVND (reference sequence). Deletions cut 3 bases from V and 0 bases from J, with 5 bases between. The CDR3 spells CASSIAVNTEAFF. CDR3 DNA: TGTGCCAGTAGTATCGCAGTGAACACTGAAGCTTTCTTT.

This sequence joins TRBV2 and TRBJ1-5, with a weak D call TRBD1 (5 bases). CDR3 length equals 20 residues. Germline V gene data show CDR1 as SNHLY and CDR2 as FYNNEI. The V end was cut by 8 bases, the J end by 1 base, with 30 bases between. The CDR3 sequence: CASSQRWGGTPSRSNQPQHF. For the CDR3, the DNA is TGTGCCAGCTCCCAACGGTGGGGGGGGACCCCGTCTAGGAGCAATCAGCCCCAGCATTTT.

The rearrangement joins TRBV7-9 to TRBJ2-3; 7 bases match TRBD2. V shed 2 bases, J shed 2 bases, and the junction held 7 bases outside the gene matches. The CDR3 is 16 amino acids. The germline V gene has CDR1 SEHNR and CDR2 FQNEAQ (reference sequence). CDR3 in amino acids: CASSLSRGTNTDTQYF. The CDR3 DNA is TGTGCCAGCAGCTTATCGCGGGGGACGAACACAGATACGCAGTATTTT.

The V call is TRBV9, the J call TRBJ2-1, with 13 bases lining up with TRBD2. Germline assignment: CDR1 SGDLS and CDR2 YYNGEE. The CDR3 extends over 17 amino acids. V lost 4 bases and J lost 8; bases outside the gene matches: 12. CDR3 amino acids: CASSLSGTSGAGHEQFF. The CDR3 nucleotides are TGTGCCAGCAGCCTTTCCGGGACTAGCGGGGCGGGTCATGAGCAGTTCTTC. The full variable domain, with the rest looked up from reference TRBV9 and TRBJ2-1, is DSGVTQTPKHLITATGQRVTLRCSPRSGDLSVYWYQQSLDQGLQFLIQYYNGEERAKGNILERFSAQQFPDLHSELNLSSLELGDSALYFCASSLSGTSGAGHEQFFGPGTRLTVL.

The V gene is TRBV15, the J gene TRBJ2-3; no clear D gene. Per germline, CDR1 LNHNV and CDR2 YYDKDF (reference sequence). The CDR3 is made up of 16 amino acids. V was trimmed by 0 bases and J by 0 bases, leaving 10 bases between them. DNA of the CDR3: TGTGCCACCAGCAGAGATAGGAGTCTGAGCACAGATACGCAGTATTTT. As protein: CATSRDRSLSTDTQYF.

The chain combines TRBV10-3 with TRBJ2-1; 12 bases are a match to TRBD2. CDR1 ENHRY and CDR2 SYGVKD come from the germline V gene. CDR3 length equals 15 residues. The ends lost 3 bases at V and 8 bases at J; junction bases unmatched: 5. The CDR3: CAISDRTSGVHEQFF. The CDR3 DNA is TGTGCCATCAGTGACCGGACTAGCGGGGTACATGAGCAGTTCTTC.

This sequence joins TRBV7-7 and TRBJ2-2; perhaps TRBD2 as D (6 bases). CDR1 is SSHAT and CDR2 is FNYEAQ in the germline V gene (reference sequence). The CDR3 has 17 residues. Trimming took 5 bases from V and 0 from J, leaving 16 bases between them. The chain's CDR3 is CASSKLAGRTNTGELFF. For the CDR3, the DNA is TGTGCCAGCAGCAAATTGGCGGGGCGAACGAACACCGGGGAGCTGTTTTTT. The variable domain in full, with the rest retrieved from reference TRBV7-7 and TRBJ2-2, is GAGVSQSPRYKVTKRGQDVTLRCDPISSHATLYWYQQALGQGPEFLTYFNYEAQPDKSGLPSDRFSAERPEGSISTLTIQRTEQRDSAMYRCASSKLAGRTNTGELFFGEGSRLTVL.

The rearrangement uses TRBV7-9 and TRBJ1-1; tentative D call: TRBD1 (6 bases). Per germline, CDR1 SEHNR and CDR2 FQNEAQ (reference sequence). This CDR3 comprises 13 residues. Trimming took 8 bases from V and 1 from J, leaving 11 bases between them. Here the CDR3 DNA reads TGTGCCAGCTACCCGACAGGGAACACTGAAGCTTTCTTT. The encoded protein is CASYPTGNTEAFF.

This CDR3 reads CASSQGRLTFSQGERGYTF. In DNA, the CDR3 is TGCGCCAGCAGCCAAGGGAGACTTACCTTCTCACAGGGGGAGCGTGGCTACACCTTC. V gene TRBV4-1 combines with J gene TRBJ1-2; 8 bases map to TRBD1. The CDR3 totals 19 residues. The V gene end was trimmed by 1 base and the J gene end by 7 bases; junction bases not matched to a gene: 20. Germline V gene sequence: CDR1 MGHRA, CDR2 YSYEKL.

J is TRBJ1-1 and V is TRBV7-9, with D uncertain. Per the germline V gene, CDR1 is SEHNR and CDR2 is FQNEAQ (reference sequence). V was pared by 3 bases and J by 4 bases, with 6 bases between. This CDR3 is 12 amino acids long. The chain's CDR3 is CASSFGSTEAFF. The CDR3 DNA reads TGTGCCAGCAGCTTTGGGAGCACTGAAGCTTTCTTT.

This rearrangement joins TRBV2 to TRBJ2-5; D might be TRBD1 (6 bases). With 4 bases removed from V and 5 bases from J, the gap between germline ends came to 11 bases. This CDR3 spans 13 amino acids. Germline loops: CDR1 SNHLY, CDR2 FYNNEI. CDR3 DNA: TGTGCCAGCAGTGCGGGGCAGGGGGAGACCCAGTACTTC. Translation gives CASSAGQGETQYF.

This chain uses TRBV9 with TRBJ2-1; unclear D gene. CDR1 and CDR2 from the germline V gene are SGDLS and YYNGEE. Between the trimmed V and J ends, which lost 0 bases and 7 bases, there was a span of 11 bases. The CDR3 has 14 residues. Here the CDR3 reads CASSVGGSLNEQFF. Written as DNA, the CDR3 is TGTGCCAGCAGCGTAGGAGGTAGCTTGAATGAGCAGTTCTTC. Full variable domain (rest looked up from reference TRBV9 and TRBJ2-1): DSGVTQTPKHLITATGQRVTLRCSPRSGDLSVYWYQQSLDQGLQFLIQYYNGEERAKGNILERFSAQQFPDLHSELNLSSLELGDSALYFCASSVGGSLNEQFFGPGTRLTVL.

This chain uses TRBV7-2 with TRBJ2-1; 13 bases match TRBD2. V dropped 4 bases and J dropped 9; count of bases not matched to a gene: 6. CDR3 size: 15 residues. The germline V gene has CDR1 SGHTA and CDR2 FQGNSA. CDR3 loop: CASSWTSGGGREQFF. DNA of the CDR3: TGTGCCAGCAGCTGGACTAGCGGGGGCGGCCGTGAGCAGTTCTTC.